This TCR beta chain was profiled in a study of shared clonotypes between healthy human individuals (dated by TCRdb to the early 2020s). For the study in its entirety: The cohort included a few men and a couple of women between 18 and 49 years of age. Each donor's leukapheresis produced roughly between about 0.8 and 10 billion PBMCs. To increase sequencing depth and limit assay-specific biases, TCR repertoire library preparation and sequencing were carried out by different laboratories using diverse techniques. To estimate repertoire size and how much clonotypes are shared between individuals, the study performed deep sequencing of blood TCR repertoires from about five healthy adults. For each donor, three plates each were used for CD4 naive and CD4 memory, two plates were used for CD8 naive, and one plate was used for CD8 memory. Study-wide conclusions, independent of this receptor: Sampling was limited to blood, and TCR repertoires in tissue likely differ from TCR repertoires in blood. Incomplete sequencing was indicated by rarefaction of sorted-subset datasets, despite the large sequencing depth. The small number of donors limited the genetic and exposure-history diversity represented. Roughly 5.2% of naive CD4, 3.5% of naive CD8, about 2.4% of memory CD4, and approximately 0.4% of memory CD8 clonotypes were shared across four donors. Compared with non-shared clonotypes, clonotypes shared by all four sorted-subset donors had higher generation probabilities. Pairwise subsampling indicated that sequencing depth was expected to affect the degree of clonotype sharing among donors. Estimated clonotype richness was generally larger for naive than for memory subsets.

Donors were healthy HIV-negative adults with no recently reported acute infections or vaccinations. Every donor was a Caucasian adult living in Nashville, Tennessee, USA. Magnetic negative selection was used to enrich CD4+ T cells, after which naive cells were positively selected on CD45RA and the negative fraction became the memory subset. After blood collection by leukapheresis, PBMCs were isolated using Ficoll-Histopaque density gradient centrifugation and then cryopreserved in the vapor phase of liquid nitrogen. Analytical flow cytometry was used to check the purity and quantity of each magnetically sorted T cell population. Genomic DNA was isolated from every sorted fraction and measured by UV absorbance on a Nanodrop 2000c. Using the deep immunoSEQ assay, multiplex PCR amplified TCR CDR3 regions from genomic DNA. For each cell subset, the extracted genomic DNA was distributed evenly across all wells of several immunoSEQ 96-well plates, and each plate served as one replicate. Each replicate PCR for sorted subsets received about 220 ng genomic DNA, equal to some 32,000 T cell genomes. Purified libraries were measured with a Qubit 3.0 fluorometer, size-checked on a Bioanalyzer 2100, and measured again with the KAPA Library Quantification kit. A separate single-read 150-cycle Illumina NextSeq 550 flow cell was used to sequence each immunoSEQ 96-well plate. The study's own analysis went as follows. Because the immunoSEQ output included only junctional sequences and no quality scores, the filtering could not be the same as the filtering used for full-length reads. Sequences were annotated with PyIR, a Python wrapper for IgBLAST v1.9, using IMGT germline references to assign V/J genes and CDR3. Reads were removed for weak V/J assignments (E-value above 1e-6), missing CDR3, stop codons, out-of-frame junctions, or ambiguous translated residues. V3J clonotypes were defined by identical inferred V gene, J gene, and CDR3 amino acid sequence. To compute the percentage overlap between repertoires, the number of shared unique clonotypes was divided by the size of the smaller repertoire. Three approaches were used to assess repertoire richness: RTK rarefaction, the Chao1 estimator, and Recon v2.1 estimates of unobserved clonotypes. Generation probabilities for all TCRbeta clonotypes obtained by the gDNA method from a few donors were computed using OLGA. TCRdb holds this immuneACCESS table with in-frame rearrangements only. Some clones are missing; in checked studies, unresolved V genes explain under half, and the rest has no known cause. V and J calls and clone size are those listed in that table; D and trimming were worked out from the DNA. Counted in this sample were about a million clones; less than 85% of them appeared once. Around 1.4% of the sample goes to the ten largest clones.

Per the germline V gene (reference sequence), GTSNPN is the CDR1 and SVGIG is the CDR2. Trimming at the junction amounts to 2 bases on V and 1 base on J, and the germline ends lie 18 bases apart. Measured from the cysteine to the phenylalanine, the CDR3 is 16 residues long. This entry keeps only the CDR3 DNA: 48 bases, framed from base 1. Turning to this clone: Its cognate antigen has yet to be identified. No much larger clone is present one base from it, and per-base qualities are unavailable.

Input material: memory CD4+ T cells sorted from blood. The sample's cell subset or site, from its label and the paper: CD45RA-negative fraction. This clonotype was obtained from a man aged 18-30 years in good health. This receptor chain uses TRBV30 and TRBJ2-7, with TRBD2 perhaps the D gene, on 6 matching bases. The CDR3 region reads CAWSTSSLRRSYEQYF. The DNA sequence reads TGTGCCTGGAGTACTAGCTCCCTCAGGCGGTCCTACGAGCAGTACTTC.